This T cell receptor beta chain originates from a study of identical twins. Comment on this clonotype: Its antigen is unidentified.

Study-wide findings and caveats: Where beta out-of-frame sequences were concerned, excess twin sharing was weaker.

TCRdb reanalysed the 5' RACE reads using MiXCR and keeps one entry per CDR3 protein. Altogether about 200,000 distinct CDR3 sequences are present, about 6.7% being singletons, with the ten largest covering 13% to 15%. Germline CDR1 MDHEN, CDR2 SYDVKM. Trimming took 6 bases from V and 5 from J, leaving 22 bases between them. The CDR3 length is 16 residues. The same data also went into a second study, on T cells expressing NK-cell markers. That publication notes: About 1.0-8% of CD8+ T cells in 6 or 7 donors belonged to dominant NKG2C+ clonotypes. In a few donors, dominant clonotypes made up roughly 25-60.1% of CD3+CD56-NKG2C+ cells.

The chain combines TRBV28 with TRBJ2-5; D is possibly TRBD2 (6 bases). Sample: CD8+ T cells sorted from blood. The receptor was isolated from a woman under 30 in good health. The CDR3 reads CASSLPKEGEIETQYF. The DNA of the CDR3 is TGTGCCAGCAGCCTACCAAAGGAGGGTGAAATTGAGACCCAGTACTTC.